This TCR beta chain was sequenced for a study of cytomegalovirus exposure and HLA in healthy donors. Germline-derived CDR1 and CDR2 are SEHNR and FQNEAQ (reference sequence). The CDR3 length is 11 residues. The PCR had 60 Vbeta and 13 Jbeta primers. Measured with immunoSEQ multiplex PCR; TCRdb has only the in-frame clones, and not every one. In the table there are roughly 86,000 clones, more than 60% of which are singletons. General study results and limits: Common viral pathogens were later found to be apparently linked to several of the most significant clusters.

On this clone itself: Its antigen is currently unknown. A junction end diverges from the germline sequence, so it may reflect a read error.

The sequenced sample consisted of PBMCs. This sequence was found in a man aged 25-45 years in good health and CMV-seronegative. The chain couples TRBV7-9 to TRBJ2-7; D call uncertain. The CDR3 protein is CSSSPASEQYF. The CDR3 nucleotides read TGTTCCAGCAGCCCGGCTAGCGAGCAGTACTTC.